This TCR beta chain was sequenced during a study of T cell repertoires in cytomegalovirus infection. Background on the study: CMV epitopes in the study were HLA-C-restricted (recently identified) and HLA-B-restricted (well studied). Public TCR beta signatures were indicative of both CMV infection and a matching HLA type. General observations from the study: CMV-specific TCR beta clonotypes restricted by HLA-C dominated the ex vivo response. Cumulative public TCR beta family frequency identified CMV carriers with the relevant HLA.

From germline, CDR1 is LNHNV and CDR2 YYDKDF (reference sequence). V shed 7 bases and J 0 bases; nucleotides not matched to a gene: 6. This CDR3 contains 15 residues. Note on this clonotype: Its antigen is still unknown.

TCRdb recomputed calls from the reads with MiXCR, one row per CDR3 protein. The table shows 650,000 to 900,000 distinct CDR3 sequences, with about 31% occurring only once. This TCR came from a human donor in good health (CMV status not recorded). Some clones in this sample may be carry-over from other donors' samples. Source: cultured CD8+ T cells from PBMCs, taken from culture after CMV antigen stimulation. The gene calls are TRBV15 and TRBJ2-3; 8 bases match TRBD1. CDR3 residues: CATNPDRASTDTQYF. The DNA for the CDR3 is TGTGCCACCAACCCGGACAGGGCGAGCACAGATACGCAGTATTTT.